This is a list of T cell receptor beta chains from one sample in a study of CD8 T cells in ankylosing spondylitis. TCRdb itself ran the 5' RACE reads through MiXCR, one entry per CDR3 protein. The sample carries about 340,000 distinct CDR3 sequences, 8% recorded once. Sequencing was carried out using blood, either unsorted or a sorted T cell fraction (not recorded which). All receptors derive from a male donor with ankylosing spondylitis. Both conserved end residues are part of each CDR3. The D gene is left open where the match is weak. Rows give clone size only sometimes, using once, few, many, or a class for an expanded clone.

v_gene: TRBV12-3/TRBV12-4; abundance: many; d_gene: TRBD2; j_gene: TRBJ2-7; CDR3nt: TGTGCCAGCAGTCCGACTAGCGGGAGTCCCTACGAGCAGTACTTC; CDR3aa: CASSPTSGSPYEQYF
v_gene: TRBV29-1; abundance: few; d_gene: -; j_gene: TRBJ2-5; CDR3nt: TGCAGCGTTGTCACACCCCAAGAGACCCAGTACTTC; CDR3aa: CSVVTPQETQYF
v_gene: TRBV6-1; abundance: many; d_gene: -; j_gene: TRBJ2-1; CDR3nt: TGTGCCAGCAGTGTGGACAGTCTCTACAATGAGCAGTTCTTC; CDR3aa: CASSVDSLYNEQFF
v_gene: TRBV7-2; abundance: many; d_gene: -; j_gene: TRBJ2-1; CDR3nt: TGTGCCAGCAGTATGCGGGATAGCTCCTACAATGAGCAGTTCTTC; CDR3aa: CASSMRDSSYNEQFF
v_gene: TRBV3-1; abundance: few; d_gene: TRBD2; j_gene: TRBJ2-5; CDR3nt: TGTGCCAGCAGCCGAGGGCGAGCGGGGTACCAAGAGACCCAGTACTTC; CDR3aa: CASSRGRAGYQETQYF
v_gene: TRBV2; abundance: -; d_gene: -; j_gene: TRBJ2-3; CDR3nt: TGTGCCATTAACAGGGAGTCCACAGATACGCAGTATTTT; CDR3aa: CAINRESTDTQYF
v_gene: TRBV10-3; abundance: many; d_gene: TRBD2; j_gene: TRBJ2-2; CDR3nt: TGTGCCATGACGGGACTAGCGGGAGGAACGAACACCGGGGAGCTGTTTTTT; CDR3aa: CAMTGLAGGTNTGELFF
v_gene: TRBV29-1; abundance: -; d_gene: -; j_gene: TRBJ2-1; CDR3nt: TGCAGCGTTGAAGATCTGGGGCCAAATGAGCAGTTCTTC; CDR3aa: CSVEDLGPNEQFF
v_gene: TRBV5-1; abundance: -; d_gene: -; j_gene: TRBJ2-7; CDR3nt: TGCGCCAGCAGCTTGAGGTCCAGCCCCTACGAGCAGTACTTC; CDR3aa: CASSLRSSPYEQYF
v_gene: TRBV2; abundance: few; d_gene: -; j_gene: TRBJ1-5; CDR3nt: TGTGCCAGCAGTGGTACCGCCTATAGCAATCAGCCCCAGCATTTT; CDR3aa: CASSGTAYSNQPQHF
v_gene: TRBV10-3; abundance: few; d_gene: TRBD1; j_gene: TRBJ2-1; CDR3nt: TGTGCCACCTGTCCCGGGACAGGGTACAATGAGCAGTTCTTC; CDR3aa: CATCPGTGYNEQFF
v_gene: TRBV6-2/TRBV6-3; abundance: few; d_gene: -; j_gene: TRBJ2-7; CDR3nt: TGTGCCAGCAGTTACTTGACAGGTGCCCACGAGCAGTACTTC; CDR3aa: CASSYLTGAHEQYF
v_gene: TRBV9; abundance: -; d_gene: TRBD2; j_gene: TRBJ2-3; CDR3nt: TGTGCCAGCAGCGTCGGGACTAGGTTGAATACGCAGTATTTT; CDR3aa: CASSVGTRLNTQYF
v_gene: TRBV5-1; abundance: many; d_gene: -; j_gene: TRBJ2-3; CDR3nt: TGCGCCAGCAGCTTGGAGGGACACGTCACAGATACGCAGTATTTT; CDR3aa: CASSLEGHVTDTQYF
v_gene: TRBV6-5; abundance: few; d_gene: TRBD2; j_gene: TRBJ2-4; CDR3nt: TGTGCCAGCAGTTACTCGGTCGCGGGAGGGCCGAGGCACATTCAGTACTTC; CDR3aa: CASSYSVAGGPRHIQYF
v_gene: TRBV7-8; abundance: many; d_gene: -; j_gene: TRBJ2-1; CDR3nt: TGTGCCAGCAGCCCCCGAGAAGGCGGTCCTAGCTCCTACAATGAGCAGTTCTTC; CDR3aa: CASSPREGGPSSYNEQFF
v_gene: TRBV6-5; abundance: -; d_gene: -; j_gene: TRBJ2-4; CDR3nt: TGTGCCAGCAGTTACGGGAACATTCAGTACTTC; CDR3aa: CASSYGNIQYF
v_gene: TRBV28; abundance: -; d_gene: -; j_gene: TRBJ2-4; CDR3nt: TGTGCCAGCCGCGATGAACGCAAAAACATTCAGTACTTC; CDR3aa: CASRDERKNIQYF
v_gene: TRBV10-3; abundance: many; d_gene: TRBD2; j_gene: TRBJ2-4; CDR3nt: TGTGCCATCAGTGAGTCTAGCGGGATGCAGTACTTC; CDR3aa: CAISESSGMQYF
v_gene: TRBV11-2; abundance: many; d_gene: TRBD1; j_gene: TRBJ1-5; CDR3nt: TGTGCCAGCAGCCAGGGGGCAGGGGATAATCAGCCCCAGCATTTT; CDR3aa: CASSQGAGDNQPQHF
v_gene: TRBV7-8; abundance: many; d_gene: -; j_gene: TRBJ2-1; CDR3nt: TGTGCCAGCAGCTTAGTCGGGGCGGACTACAATGAGCAGTTCTTC; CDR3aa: CASSLVGADYNEQFF
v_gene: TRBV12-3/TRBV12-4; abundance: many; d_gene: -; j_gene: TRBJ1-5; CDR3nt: TGTGCCAGCAGTTTATCTGGGACACCATATAGCAATCAGCCCCAGCATTTT; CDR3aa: CASSLSGTPYSNQPQHF
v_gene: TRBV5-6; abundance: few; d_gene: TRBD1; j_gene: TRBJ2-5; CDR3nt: TGTGCCAGCAGCTTGGATGGACAGGCCGTAGGGACCCAGTACTTC; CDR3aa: CASSLDGQAVGTQYF
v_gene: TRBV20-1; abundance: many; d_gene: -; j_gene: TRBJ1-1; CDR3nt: TGCAGTGCTAGCATGGGAGGGGGCACTGAAGCTTTCTTT; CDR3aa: CSASMGGGTEAFF
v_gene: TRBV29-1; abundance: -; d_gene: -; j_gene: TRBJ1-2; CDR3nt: TGCAGCGTTGAACTCTATGGCTACACCTTC; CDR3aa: CSVELYGYTF
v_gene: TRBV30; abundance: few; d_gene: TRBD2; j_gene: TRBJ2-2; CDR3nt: TGTGCCTGGAGTCGAAGACTAGCGGGAGAAAACGGGGAGCTGTTTTTT; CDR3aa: CAWSRRLAGENGELFF
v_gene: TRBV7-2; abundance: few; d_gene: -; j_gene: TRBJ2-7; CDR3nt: TGTGCCAGCAGCTTACTAGCTACCATCTACGAGCAGTACTTC; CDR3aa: CASSLLATIYEQYF
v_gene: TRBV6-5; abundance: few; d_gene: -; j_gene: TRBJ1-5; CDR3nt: TGTGCCAGCAGTTTAACAGGGAGTTATAGCAATCAGCCCCAGCATTTT; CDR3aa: CASSLTGSYSNQPQHF
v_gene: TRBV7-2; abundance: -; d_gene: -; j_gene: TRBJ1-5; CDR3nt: TGTGCCAGCAGCTACCTCGGACGGAATAGCAATCAGCCCCAGCATTTT; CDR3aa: CASSYLGRNSNQPQHF